A single sample is the source of the 26 T cell receptor beta chains below, sequenced in a study of cytomegalovirus exposure and HLA in healthy donors. A multiplex PCR was run with 60 Vbeta primers and 13 Jbeta primers. The protocol was immunoSEQ multiplex PCR, while the TCRdb copy is restricted to in-frame clones and leaves out a portion. The data show about 95,000 clones, around four fifths seen once. The source material was PBMCs. Every receptor here comes from a woman aged 35 to 49 in good health and CMV-seronegative.

The chain links TRBV18 to TRBJ1-1; the D is unclear. Germline loops: CDR1 KGHSH, CDR2 LQKENI. Trimming took off 0 bases at V and 4 bases at J, with 6 bases between the two ends. This CDR3 contains 13 residues. CDR3 in DNA: TGTGCCAGCTCACCACCAGGGAGCACTGAAGCTTTCTTT. It is translated as CASSPPGSTEAFF.

The V and J genes are TRBV4-2 and TRBJ1-4; D gene uncertain. The CDR3 contains 14 residues. V lost 0 bases and J 7 bases, leaving 9 bases between the germline ends. Looked up from germline, CDR1 is LGHNA and CDR2 is YNFKEQ. The CDR3 sequence is CASSQEAIPEKLFF. The CDR3 DNA follows: TGTGCCAGCAGCCAAGAAGCGATCCCTGAAAAACTGTTTTTT.

The chain has TRBV6-1 and TRBJ2-7; 9 bases match TRBD2. Losses at the gene ends were 4 bases for V and 5 bases for J; bases not matched to a gene: 6. From germline, CDR1 is MNHNS and CDR2 SASEGT. CDR3 length equals 14 residues. The CDR3: CASSAQRGANEQYF. CDR3 sequence (DNA): TGTGCCAGCAGTGCCCAGCGGGGGGCCAACGAGCAGTACTTC.

The rearrangement links TRBV4-2 to TRBJ2-1, with 9 bases aligning to TRBD1. CDR3 length: 15 residues. V lost 0 bases and J lost 7; bases outside the gene matches: 4. The V gene's germline CDR1 is LGHNA and CDR2 YNFKEQ. CDR3 sequence (DNA): TGTGCCAGCAGCCAAGATGGGACAGGGTTGAATGAGCAGTTCTTC. Encoded protein: CASSQDGTGLNEQFF.

This clone was detected a few times. The J gene is TRBJ2-7, the V gene TRBV6-1; D remains unclear. Trimming left V 2 bases short and J 3 bases short, with 14 bases between. Germline V lookup: CDR1 MNHNS, CDR2 SASEGT. This CDR3 is built from 15 residues. The CDR3 loop is CASSERGDANYEQYF. Written as DNA, the CDR3 is TGTGCCAGCAGTGAAAGAGGTGACGCTAACTACGAGCAGTACTTC.

The J gene is TRBJ1-1, the V gene TRBV15; possible D gene TRBD1, 5 bases. Trimming removed 2 bases at V and 0 bases at J, with 19 bases between. The CDR3 has 18 residues. Germline V lookup: CDR1 LNHNV, CDR2 YYDKDF (reference sequence). CDR3: CATSRPDGGPLLNTEAFF. CDR3 sequence (DNA): TGTGCCACCAGCAGACCCGACGGGGGTCCCTTACTGAACACTGAAGCTTTCTTT.

The chain recombines TRBV4-1 with TRBJ1-6; D is perhaps TRBD1 (5 bases). Trimming removed 3 bases from V and 9 bases from J, with 15 bases in between. The CDR3 sequence is 15 residues long. Per germline, CDR1 MGHRA and CDR2 YSYEKL. The CDR3 nucleotides read TGCGCCAGCAGCCAGACGGGACTAGGGATTTCACCCCTCCACTTT. Encoded protein: CASSQTGLGISPLHF.

V is TRBV25-1 and J is TRBJ1-2; D is ambiguous. This CDR3 comprises 11 residues. Germline lookup yields CDR1 MGHDK and CDR2 SYGVNS. Trimming stripped 11 bases from V and 8 bases from J, with 15 bases between. This chain's CDR3 is CALEGGSGYTF. CDR3 DNA: TGTGCCTTAGAAGGCGGGAGCGGCTACACCTTC.

V usage is TRBV19 and J usage is TRBJ2-6; D is perhaps TRBD2 (6 bases). The germline V gene encodes CDR1 LNHDA and CDR2 SQIVND (reference sequence). This CDR3 has 15 amino acids. Trimming left V 6 bases short and J 0 bases short, with 9 bases between. The CDR3 nucleotides are TGTGCCAGTAGGGAGGGCGACTCTGGGGCCAACGTCCTGACTTTC. It codes for CASREGDSGANVLTF.

The V call is TRBV6-1, the J call TRBJ1-2, with D maybe TRBD1 (5 bases). This CDR3 is 14 amino acids long. The germline V and J ends were trimmed by 4 bases and 3 bases, with 12 bases remaining between them. The V gene's germline CDR1 is MNHNS and CDR2 SASEGT. The CDR3 spells CASSVGGADYGYTF. The DNA of the CDR3 is TGTGCCAGCAGTGTCGGAGGGGCGGACTATGGCTACACCTTC.

The J gene is TRBJ1-4, the V gene TRBV6-1, with D possibly TRBD1 on 5 matching bases. The CDR3 loop spans 13 amino acids. The germline V and J ends were trimmed by 3 bases and 6 bases, with 8 bases remaining between them. The germline gives CDR1 MNHNS, CDR2 SASEGT. The CDR3 region is CASSDWGDEKLFF. In DNA form, the CDR3 reads TGTGCCAGCAGTGACTGGGGGGATGAAAAACTGTTTTTT.

This clone has just a few counts. J is TRBJ1-1 and V is TRBV6-1; a possible D gene is TRBD1 (6 bases). Germline V gives CDR1 MNHNS, CDR2 SASEGT. The CDR3 runs to 15 residues. The V gene lost 3 bases and the J gene lost 1 base, with 12 bases spanning the gap. The CDR3 nucleotides are TGTGCCAGCAGTGATGGGGGCCGCCGGAACACTGAAGCTTTCTTT. The encoded protein is CASSDGGRRNTEAFF.

This sequence joins TRBV6-1 and TRBJ1-1; TRBD1 matches at 7 bases. The CDR3 runs 14 residues. Germline CDR1 is MNHNS and CDR2 is SASEGT. The V and J ends lost 6 bases and 0 bases, in that order; junction bases with no gene match: 4. The CDR3, as DNA: TGTGCCAGCAGCTCGACAGGGTTGAACACTGAAGCTTTCTTT. Amino acid sequence: CASSSTGLNTEAFF.

This CDR3 is CASTKKPQGQGYNEQFF. The CDR3 DNA is TGCGCCAGCACCAAAAAGCCTCAGGGACAGGGTTACAATGAGCAGTTCTTC. This chain uses TRBV5-1 with TRBJ2-1; TRBD1 agrees at 9 bases. The CDR3 consists of 17 residues. Germline V gives CDR1 SGHRS, CDR2 YFSETQ. With 6 bases clipped from V and 4 bases from J, the junction kept 14 bases outside the gene matches.

The V and J genes are TRBV7-8 and TRBJ2-7; no definite D call. The CDR3 runs to 11 residues. The germline V gene encodes CDR1 SGHVS and CDR2 FQNEAQ. V lost 4 bases to trimming and J lost 3 bases, with 4 bases between them. DNA for the CDR3: TGTGCCAGCAGCTCATTCTACGAGCAGTACTTC. It is translated as CASSSFYEQYF. Supplemented by reference TRBV7-8 and TRBJ2-7, the full variable domain reads GAGVSQSPRYKVAKRGQDVALRCDPISGHVSLFWYQQALGQGPEFLTYFQNEAQLDKSGLPSDRFFAERPEGSVSTLKIQRTQQEDSAVYLCASSSFYEQYFGPGTRLTVT.

The sample holds a few counts of this clone. V is TRBV19 and J is TRBJ2-5, with 7 bases that match TRBD1. Per germline, CDR1 LNHDA and CDR2 SQIVND (reference sequence). V gave up 7 bases and J gave up 4 bases; unmatched junction bases: 9. This CDR3 has 14 amino acids. The CDR3 DNA sequence: TGTGCCAGTAAGTCGCCCCGACAGGGAGAGACCCAGTACTTC. This encodes CASKSPRQGETQYF.

This clone has just a few counts. The chain joins TRBV4-1 to TRBJ1-6, with D unclear. This CDR3 contains 15 residues. V shed 1 base and J shed 5 bases, with 9 bases lying between them. Germline V CDR1 and CDR2: MGHRA, YSYEKL. CDR3 coding DNA: TGCGCCAGCAGCCAAGGGGAGGTTAATAATTCACCCCTCCACTTT. It specifies CASSQGEVNNSPLHF.

Turning to this clone: Other DNA sequences in the same sample also yield this CDR3. The V call is TRBV6-5, the J call TRBJ1-1; 8 bases match TRBD1. Trimming at V came to 6 bases and at J to 11 bases, leaving 17 bases not matched to a gene. The germline CDR1 and CDR2 sequences are MNHEY and SVGAGI. There are 15 residues in the CDR3. The CDR3 nucleotides are TGTGCCAGCAGCGACCCGACAGGGGCTAAAGGTCGGGCTTTCTTT. This encodes CASSDPTGAKGRAFF.

This chain joins TRBV7-2 and TRBJ1-5, with a tentative D call TRBD1 (6 bases). Germline V gives CDR1 SGHTA, CDR2 FQGNSA. V was clipped by 5 bases and J by 2 bases, with 10 bases between them. This CDR3 is 14 amino acids long. The CDR3 region is CASSPRTGNQPQHF. CDR3 in DNA: TGTGCCAGCAGCCCTCGGACAGGCAATCAGCCCCAGCATTTT.

This sequence joins TRBV29-1 and TRBJ2-1, with TRBD2 matching 9 bases. Germline V gene data show CDR1 as SQVTM and CDR2 as ANQGSEA. The CDR3 contains 14 residues. V lost 5 bases to trimming and J lost 10 bases; unmatched junction nucleotides: 12. The CDR3 DNA follows: TGCAGCGTTAGTAGCGGGGGTAGATGGGGGGAGCAGTTCTTC. This codes for CSVSSGGRWGEQFF.

Turning to this clone: The junction shows a germline mismatch at one end, possibly a read error. V gene TRBV7-7 combines with J gene TRBJ2-3, with TRBD2 matching 11 bases. The germline V gene has CDR1 SSHAT and CDR2 FNYEAQ (reference sequence). The CDR3 is made up of 15 amino acids. The DNA of the CDR3 is TGTGCTAGCAGTCGACTAGCGGGGCTCACAGATACGCAGTATTTT. Its translation is CASSRLAGLTDTQYF.

This rearrangement joins TRBV5-6 to TRBJ1-4, with a tentative D call TRBD1 (5 bases). Trimming shortened V by 3 bases and J by 5 bases, and 20 bases separated the two germline ends. The CDR3 spans 17 residues. The germline CDR1 and CDR2 sequences are SGHDT and YYEEEE. CDR3 nucleotide sequence: TGTGCCAGCAGCTCTAGGGGCAGGGTCGCGGGAAATGAAAAACTGTTTTTT. Encoded protein: CASSSRGRVAGNEKLFF.

This chain connects TRBV2 to TRBJ2-2, with 11 bases aligning to TRBD1. CDR1 and CDR2 from the germline V gene are SNHLY and FYNNEI. V dropped 6 bases and J dropped 7; count of bases not matched to a gene: 7. This CDR3 has 15 amino acids. The CDR3 DNA reads as TGTGCCAGCAGGACCGGGACAGGGGGTGTCGGGGAGCTGTTTTTT. Residues: CASRTGTGGVGELFF.

This sequence joins TRBV6-6 and TRBJ2-1; D possibly corresponds to TRBD1 (7 bases). The germline V gene encodes CDR1 MNHNY and CDR2 SVGAGI (reference sequence). V lost 7 bases and J lost 8, with 18 bases in between. There are 14 residues in the CDR3. The CDR3 sequence: CASTRLQGGDEQFF. In DNA form, the CDR3 reads TGTGCCAGCACCAGACTTCAGGGGGGAGATGAGCAGTTCTTC.

This rearrangement joins TRBV4-1 to TRBJ1-1, with D possibly matching TRBD1 (6 bases). Deletions cut 5 bases from V and 2 bases from J, with 12 bases between. Germline V gene data show CDR1 as MGHRA and CDR2 as YSYEKL. This CDR3 has 14 residues. CDR3 residues: CASSGPQGNTEAFF. The CDR3, as DNA: TGCGCCAGCAGCGGCCCACAGGGAAACACTGAAGCTTTCTTT.

The chain joins TRBV6-5 to TRBJ2-1, with D perhaps TRBD2 (5 bases). Germline V gene data show CDR1 as MNHEY and CDR2 as SVGAGI. CDR3 length: 14 residues. Trimming pared 7 bases from V and 0 bases from J, leaving 10 bases between. CDR3: CASNTAGSYNEQFF. The CDR3 DNA reads TGTGCCAGCAATACCGCGGGCTCCTACAATGAGCAGTTCTTC.